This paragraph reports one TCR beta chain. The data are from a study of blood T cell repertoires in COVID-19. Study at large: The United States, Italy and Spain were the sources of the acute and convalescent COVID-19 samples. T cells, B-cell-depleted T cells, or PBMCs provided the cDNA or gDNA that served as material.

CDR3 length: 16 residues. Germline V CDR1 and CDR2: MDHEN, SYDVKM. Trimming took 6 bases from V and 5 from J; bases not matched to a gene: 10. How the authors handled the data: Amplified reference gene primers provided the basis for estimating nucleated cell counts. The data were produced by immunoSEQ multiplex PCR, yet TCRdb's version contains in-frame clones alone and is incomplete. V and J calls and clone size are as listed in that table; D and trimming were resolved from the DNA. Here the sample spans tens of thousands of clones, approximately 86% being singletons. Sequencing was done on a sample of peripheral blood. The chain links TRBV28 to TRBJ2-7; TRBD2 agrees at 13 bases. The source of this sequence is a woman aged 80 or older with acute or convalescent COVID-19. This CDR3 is CASSPNSGTSGNEQYF. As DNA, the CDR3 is TGTGCCAGCAGCCCGAATTCCGGGACTAGCGGGAACGAGCAGTACTTC.